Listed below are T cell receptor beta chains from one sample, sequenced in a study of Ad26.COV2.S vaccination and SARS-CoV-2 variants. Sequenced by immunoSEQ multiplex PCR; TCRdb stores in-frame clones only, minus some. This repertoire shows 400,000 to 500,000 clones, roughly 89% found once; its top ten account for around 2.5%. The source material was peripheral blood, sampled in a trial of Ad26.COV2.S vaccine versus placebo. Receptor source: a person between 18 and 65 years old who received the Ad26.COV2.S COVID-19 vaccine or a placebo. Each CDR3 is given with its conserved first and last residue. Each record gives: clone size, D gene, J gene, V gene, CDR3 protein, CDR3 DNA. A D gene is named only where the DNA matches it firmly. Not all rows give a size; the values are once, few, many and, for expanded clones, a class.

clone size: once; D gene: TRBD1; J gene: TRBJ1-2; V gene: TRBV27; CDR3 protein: CASSHTGGNGYTF; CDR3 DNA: TGTGCCAGCAGTCATACAGGGGGCAATGGCTACACCTTC
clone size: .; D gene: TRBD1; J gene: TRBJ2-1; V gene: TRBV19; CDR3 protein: CASSPTGYNEQFF; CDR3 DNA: TGTGCCAGTAGCCCGACAGGGTACAATGAGCAGTTCTTC
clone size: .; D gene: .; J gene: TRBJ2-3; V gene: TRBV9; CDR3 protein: CASSPGGNTDTQYF; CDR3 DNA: TGTGCCAGCAGCCCTGGGGGAAACACAGATACGCAGTATTTT
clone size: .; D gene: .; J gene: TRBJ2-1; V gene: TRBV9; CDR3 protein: CASSVARLGDSYNEQFF; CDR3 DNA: TGTGCCAGCAGCGTAGCAAGATTGGGAGACTCCTACAATGAGCAGTTCTTC
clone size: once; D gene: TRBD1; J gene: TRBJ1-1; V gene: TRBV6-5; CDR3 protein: CASSYGDSSYTEAFF; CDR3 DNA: TGTGCCAGCAGTTACGGGGACAGTTCTTACACTGAAGCTTTCTTT
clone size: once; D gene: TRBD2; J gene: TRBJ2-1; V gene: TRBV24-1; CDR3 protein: CATSDPVGEGWNEQFF; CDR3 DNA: TGTGCCACCAGTGATCCCGTGGGGGAGGGGTGGAATGAGCAGTTCTTC
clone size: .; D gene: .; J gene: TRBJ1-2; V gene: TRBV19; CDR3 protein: CASSIPRGYDYGYTF; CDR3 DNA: TGTGCCAGTAGTATACCCCGGGGGTATGACTATGGCTACACCTTC
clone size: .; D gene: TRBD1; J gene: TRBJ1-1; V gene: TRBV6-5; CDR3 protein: CASRPGQLNTEAFF; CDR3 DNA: TGTGCCAGCAGACCGGGACAGTTGAACACTGAAGCTTTCTTT
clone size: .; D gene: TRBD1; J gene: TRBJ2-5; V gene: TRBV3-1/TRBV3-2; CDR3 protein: CASRQGAGETQYF; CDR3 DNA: TGTGCCAGCAGGCAGGGGGCAGGAGAGACCCAGTACTTC
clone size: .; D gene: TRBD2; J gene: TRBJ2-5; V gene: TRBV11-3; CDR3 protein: CASSLISGKETQYF; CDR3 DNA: TGTGCCAGCAGCTTGATTAGCGGGAAAGAGACCCAGTACTTC
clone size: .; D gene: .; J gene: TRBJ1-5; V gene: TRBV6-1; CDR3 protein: CASSEKGWPDQPQHF; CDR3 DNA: TGTGCCAGCAGTGAAAAAGGATGGCCGGATCAGCCCCAGCATTTT
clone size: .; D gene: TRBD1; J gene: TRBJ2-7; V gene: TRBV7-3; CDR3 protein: CASSFQGAGEQYF; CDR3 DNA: TGTGCCAGCAGCTTCCAGGGGGCCGGCGAGCAGTACTTC
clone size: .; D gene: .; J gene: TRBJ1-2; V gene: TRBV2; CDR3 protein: CASRWPPPGHSASNYGYTF; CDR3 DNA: TGTGCCAGCAGGTGGCCTCCCCCAGGACATAGTGCCTCAAACTATGGCTACACCTTC
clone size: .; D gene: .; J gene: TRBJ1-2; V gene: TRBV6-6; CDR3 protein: CASSYRAFQGGGYTF; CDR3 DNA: TGTGCCAGCAGTTACCGAGCTTTCCAGGGAGGTGGCTACACCTTC
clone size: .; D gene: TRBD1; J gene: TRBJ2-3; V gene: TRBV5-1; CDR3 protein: CASSSTGSADTQYF; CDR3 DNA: TGCGCCAGCAGCTCGACAGGGAGCGCAGATACGCAGTATTTT
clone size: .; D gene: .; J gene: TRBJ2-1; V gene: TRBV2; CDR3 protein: CASREGDEQFF; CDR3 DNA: TGTGCCAGCAGAGAGGGGGATGAGCAGTTCTTC
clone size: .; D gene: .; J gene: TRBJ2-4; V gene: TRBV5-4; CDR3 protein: CASSLDRNIQYF; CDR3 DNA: TGTGCCAGCAGCTTGGACAGGAACATTCAGTACTTC
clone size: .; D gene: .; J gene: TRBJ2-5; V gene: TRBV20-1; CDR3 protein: CSASGAAGRPQETQYF; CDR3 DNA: TGCAGTGCTAGTGGGGCCGCGGGAAGACCCCAAGAGACCCAGTACTTC
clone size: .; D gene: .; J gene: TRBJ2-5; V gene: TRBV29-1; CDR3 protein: CSAGGRLQETQYF; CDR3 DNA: TGCAGCGCCGGGGGACGGCTCCAAGAGACCCAGTACTTC
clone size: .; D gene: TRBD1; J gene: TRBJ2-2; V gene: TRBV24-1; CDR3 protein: CATSDGTGYPDTGELFF; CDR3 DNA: TGTGCCACCAGTGATGGGACAGGGTACCCGGACACCGGGGAGCTGTTTTTT
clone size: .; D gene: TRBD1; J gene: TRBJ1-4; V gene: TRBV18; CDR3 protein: CASSRDRNEKLFF; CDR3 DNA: TGTGCCAGCTCACGGGACAGAAACGAAAAACTGTTTTTT
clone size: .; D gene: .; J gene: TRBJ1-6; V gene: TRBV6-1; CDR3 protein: CASSEIRMGSPLHF; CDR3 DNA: TGTGCCAGCAGTGAAATTAGGATGGGGTCACCCCTCCACTTT
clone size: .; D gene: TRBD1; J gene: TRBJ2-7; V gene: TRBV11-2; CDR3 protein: CASSQSRQGTIGQYF; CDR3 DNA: TGTGCCAGCAGCCAATCCCGACAGGGGACGATTGGGCAGTACTTC
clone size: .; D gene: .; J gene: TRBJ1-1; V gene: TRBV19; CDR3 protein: CASSLAVSTEAFF; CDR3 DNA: TGTGCCAGTAGTCTGGCCGTGAGTACTGAAGCTTTCTTT
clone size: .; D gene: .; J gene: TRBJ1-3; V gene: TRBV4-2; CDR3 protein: CASSQVPGFTDTIYF; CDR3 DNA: TGTGCCAGCAGCCAAGTTCCAGGGTTTACGGACACCATATATTTT
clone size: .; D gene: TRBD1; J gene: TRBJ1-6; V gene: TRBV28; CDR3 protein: CASSRGQGPINSPLHF; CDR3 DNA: TGTGCCAGCAGCCGGGGACAGGGGCCTATTAATTCACCCCTCCACTTT
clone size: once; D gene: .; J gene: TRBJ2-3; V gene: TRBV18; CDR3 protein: CASSPGHDSTDTQYF; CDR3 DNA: TGTGCCAGCTCACCAGGGCATGATAGCACAGATACGCAGTATTTT
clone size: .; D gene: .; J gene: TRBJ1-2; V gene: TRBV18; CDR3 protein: CASSTTAGDGYTF; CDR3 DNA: TGTGCCAGCTCAACCACGGCCGGTGATGGCTACACCTTC
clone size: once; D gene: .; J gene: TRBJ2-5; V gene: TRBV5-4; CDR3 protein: CASSSTDTAAQYF; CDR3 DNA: TGTGCCAGCAGCTCGACCGACACGGCGGCCCAGTACTTC
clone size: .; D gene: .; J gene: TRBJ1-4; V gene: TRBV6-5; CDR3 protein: CASSGRGHANEKLFF; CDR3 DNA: TGTGCCAGCAGCGGGCGGGGACACGCTAATGAAAAACTGTTTTTT
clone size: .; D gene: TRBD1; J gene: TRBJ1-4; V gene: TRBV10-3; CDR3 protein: CAIRDRVNEKLFF; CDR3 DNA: TGTGCCATCCGGGACAGGGTAAATGAAAAACTGTTTTTT
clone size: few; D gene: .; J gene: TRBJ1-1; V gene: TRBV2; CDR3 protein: CASSATTPNTEAFF; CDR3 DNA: TGTGCCAGCAGTGCAACCACACCGAACACTGAAGCTTTCTTT
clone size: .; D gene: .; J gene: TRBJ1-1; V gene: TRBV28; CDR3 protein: CASNGSGGNTEAFF; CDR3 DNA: TGTGCCAGCAATGGTTCTGGAGGAAACACTGAAGCTTTCTTT
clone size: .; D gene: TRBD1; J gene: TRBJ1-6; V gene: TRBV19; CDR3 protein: CASMGPGGEISPLHF; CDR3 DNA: TGTGCCAGTATGGGGCCAGGGGGCGAAATTTCACCCCTCCACTTT
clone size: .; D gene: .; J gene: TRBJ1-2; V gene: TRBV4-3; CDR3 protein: CASSQYSEPNYGYTF; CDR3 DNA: TGCGCCAGCAGCCAATACTCGGAACCGAACTATGGCTACACCTTC
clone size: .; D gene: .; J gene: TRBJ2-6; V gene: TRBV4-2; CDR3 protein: CASSQGDSAGANVLTF; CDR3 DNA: TGTGCCAGCAGCCAAGGGGACTCAGCCGGGGCCAACGTCCTGACTTTC
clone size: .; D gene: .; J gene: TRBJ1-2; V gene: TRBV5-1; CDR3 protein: CASSLGAQGYGYTF; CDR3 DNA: TGCGCCAGCAGCTTGGGGGCGCAGGGCTATGGCTACACCTTC
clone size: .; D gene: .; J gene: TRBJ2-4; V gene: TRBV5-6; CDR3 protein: CASSLLGGEMVVQYF; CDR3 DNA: TGTGCCAGCAGCTTGTTGGGAGGTGAGATGGTGGTTCAGTACTTC
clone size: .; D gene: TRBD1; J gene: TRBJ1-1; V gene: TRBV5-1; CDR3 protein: CASSFRDSDTEAFF; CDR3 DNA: TGCGCCAGCAGCTTCCGGGACAGCGACACTGAAGCTTTCTTT
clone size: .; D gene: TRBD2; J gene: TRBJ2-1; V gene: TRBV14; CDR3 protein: CASSLLAGMQKFF; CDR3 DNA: TGTGCCAGCAGCCTACTAGCGGGTATGCAAAAGTTCTTC
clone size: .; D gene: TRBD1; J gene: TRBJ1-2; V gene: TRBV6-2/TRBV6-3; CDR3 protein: CASSSDRGYGYTF; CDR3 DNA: TGTGCCAGCAGTTCCGACAGGGGCTATGGCTACACCTTC
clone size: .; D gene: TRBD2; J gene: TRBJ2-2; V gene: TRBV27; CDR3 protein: CASSLSLAGVHGELFF; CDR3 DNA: TGTGCCAGCAGTTTATCTCTAGCGGGGGTTCACGGGGAGCTGTTTTTT
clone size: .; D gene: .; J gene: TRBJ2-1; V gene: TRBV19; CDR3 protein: CASSMGHPSAGSSYNEQFF; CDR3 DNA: TGTGCCAGTAGTATGGGGCATCCAAGCGCGGGGAGCTCCTACAATGAGCAGTTCTTC
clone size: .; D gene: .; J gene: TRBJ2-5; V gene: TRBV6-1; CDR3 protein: CASSELPGRPVQETQYF; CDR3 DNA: TGTGCCAGCAGTGAACTGCCTGGGCGCCCCGTACAAGAGACCCAGTACTTC
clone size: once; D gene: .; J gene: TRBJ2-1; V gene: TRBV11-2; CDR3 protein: CASSWDLGNEQFF; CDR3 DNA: TGTGCCAGCAGCTGGGACTTAGGGAATGAGCAGTTCTTC
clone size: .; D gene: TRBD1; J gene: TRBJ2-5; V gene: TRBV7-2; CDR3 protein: CASSPQGAWETQYF; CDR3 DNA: TGTGCCAGCAGTCCGCAGGGGGCTTGGGAGACCCAGTACTTC
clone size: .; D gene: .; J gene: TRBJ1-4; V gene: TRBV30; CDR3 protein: CAWSVLGSEKLFF; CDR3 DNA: TGTGCCTGGAGTGTGTTGGGGAGTGAAAAACTGTTTTTT
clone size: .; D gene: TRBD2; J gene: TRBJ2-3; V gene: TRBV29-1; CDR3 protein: CSVDGGADTQYF; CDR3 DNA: TGCAGCGTTGACGGGGGGGCAGATACGCAGTATTTT
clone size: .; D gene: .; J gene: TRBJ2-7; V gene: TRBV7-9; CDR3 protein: CASSLRGTSYEQYF; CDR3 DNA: TGTGCCAGCAGCCTTCGGGGGACCTCCTACGAGCAGTACTTC
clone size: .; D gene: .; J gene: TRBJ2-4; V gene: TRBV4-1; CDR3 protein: CASSPNPKNIQYF; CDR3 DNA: TGCGCCAGCAGCCCAAACCCCAAAAACATTCAGTACTTC
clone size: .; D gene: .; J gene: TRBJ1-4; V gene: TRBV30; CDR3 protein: CAWSVAQGNWRNEKLFF; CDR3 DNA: TGTGCCTGGAGTGTAGCGCAGGGAAATTGGAGAAACGAAAAACTGTTTTTT
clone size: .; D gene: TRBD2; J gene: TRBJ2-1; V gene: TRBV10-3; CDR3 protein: CAITERLAGSSYNEQFF; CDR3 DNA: TGTGCCATCACTGAAAGACTAGCGGGCAGCTCCTACAATGAGCAGTTCTTC
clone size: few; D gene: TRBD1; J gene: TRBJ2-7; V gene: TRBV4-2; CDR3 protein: CASSQGRTGGLVYEQYF; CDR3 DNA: TGTGCCAGCAGCCAGGGACGTACAGGGGGATTAGTCTACGAGCAGTACTTC